This record concerns one T cell receptor beta chain sequence. It has no known antigen specificity. No base quality values were provided; no much bigger clone lies one nucleotide off. The CDR3 numbers 20 residues from cysteine through phenylalanine. This entry keeps only the CDR3 DNA: 60 bases, framed from base 1. At the junction V is shortened by 2 bases and J by 2 bases; bases outside the gene matches: 17. CDR1 MGHRA and CDR2 YSYEKL are derived from the germline V gene. These data originate in a study of technical replicates of blood from a handful of donors (dated by TCRdb to the late 2010s). Library construction relied on the immunoSEQ multiplex PCR assay. In its TCRdb copy, this immuneACCESS table keeps in-frame sequences only and misses some clones. Where compared with another copy, unresolved V genes explain less than half of these, and the others have no known cause. The table for this sample lists roughly 70,000 clones; roughly 90% of them were counted only once. The leading ten clones occupy 4% to 5% of the sample.

This clonotype was sampled from a human donor in good health. Some clones in this sample may be carry-over from other donors' samples. The chain couples TRBV4-1 to TRBJ2-5; 10 central nucleotides agree with TRBD1. Sequencing was carried out using PBMCs. The DNA sequence is given as TGCGCCAGCAGCCAACCGATACTCCGGGACAGGGGTTTCCTGCAAGAGACCCAGTACTTC. Its protein reads: CASSQPILRDRGFLQETQYF.